Following are 8 T cell receptor beta chains from one sample sequenced in a study of T cell responses to AZD1222 COVID-19 vaccine. Produced via immunoSEQ multiplex PCR; TCRdb's table is partial and in-frame only. The data show around 130,000 clones, over 85% seen once. The sequences come from peripheral blood, collected on day 0 of AZD1222 vaccination. These receptors were obtained from an adult in good health.

V gene TRBV7-2 combines with J gene TRBJ2-7; D is tentatively TRBD1 or TRBD2 (6 bases each). Germline V gives CDR1 SGHTA, CDR2 FQGNSA. This CDR3 has 15 amino acids. V shed 5 bases and J shed 2 bases, with 16 bases lying between them. CDR3 region: CASSPRGAGAYEQYF. The CDR3 region has the DNA TGTGCCAGCAGCCCCCGCGGGGCAGGGGCCTACGAGCAGTACTTC.

The rearrangement uses TRBV9 and TRBJ2-2; perhaps D is TRBD1 or TRBD2 (5 bases each). The CDR3 sequence is 15 residues long. CDR1 is SGDLS, CDR2 YYNGEE, per germline. Trimming shortened V by 4 bases and J by 2 bases, and 12 bases separated the two germline ends. CDR3 bases: TGTGCCAGCAGCCCCGAAGGGACCAACACCGGGGAGCTGTTTTTT. Amino acid sequence: CASSPEGTNTGELFF.

The chain is built from TRBV30 and TRBJ2-6, with 11 positions matching TRBD1. V was clipped by 7 bases and J by 2 bases; unmatched bases: 4. Germline assignment: CDR1 GTSNPN and CDR2 SVGIG (reference sequence). The CDR3 consists of 15 residues. The CDR3 DNA sequence: TGTGCCTTGGGACAGGGGGGAGCTGGGGCCAACGTCCTGACTTTC. It codes for CALGQGGAGANVLTF.

The V call is TRBV3-1 (or the pseudogene TRBV3-2), the J call TRBJ1-2, with D perhaps TRBD1 (6 bases). V lost 0 bases to trimming and J lost 5 bases, with 13 bases between them. CDR1 LGHDT and CDR2 YNNKEL come from the germline V gene (reference sequence). The CDR3 is 15 amino acids. The CDR3 loop is CASSQDDRILYGYTF. The CDR3 bases are TGTGCCAGCAGCCAAGATGACAGGATACTGTATGGCTACACCTTC.

V usage is TRBV2 and J usage is TRBJ1-1; D not certain. Trimming left V 1 base short and J 0 bases short, with 12 bases between. CDR1 SNHLY and CDR2 FYNNEI come from the germline V gene. This CDR3 comprises 16 residues. CDR3 region: CASSEESQILNTEAFF. The CDR3 DNA follows: TGTGCCAGCAGTGAAGAGTCCCAGATTTTGAACACTGAAGCTTTCTTT.

The chain has TRBV5-8 and TRBJ1-2; D gene unclear. Germline-derived CDR1 and CDR2 are SGHTS and YDEGEE. This CDR3 contains 13 residues. Trimming stripped 5 bases from V and 2 bases from J, with 10 bases between. The CDR3 DNA reads as TGTGCCAGCAGGGCCTCGGGAAACTATGGCTACACCTTC. Amino acids: CASRASGNYGYTF. The whole variable domain, remainder taken from reference TRBV5-8 and TRBJ1-2, is EAGVTQSPTHLIKTRGQQATLRCSPISGHTSVYWYQQALGLGLQFLLWYDEGEERNRGNFPPRFSGRQFPNYSSELNVNALELEDSALYLCASRASGNYGYTFGSGTRLTVV.

The rearrangement links TRBV21-1 to TRBJ2-3. TRBV21-1 is classified as a pseudogene. This CDR3 has 15 residues. CDR3 DNA: TGTGCCATCCAAAAATATATTGGCAGAGCAGATACGCAGTATTTT. It yields the protein CAIQKYIGRADTQYF.

The chain is built from TRBV5-1 and TRBJ2-5; 7 bases are a match to TRBD1. Looked up from germline, CDR1 is SGHRS and CDR2 is YFSETQ. Unmatched junction bases numbered 11, after V lost 4 bases and J lost 5 bases. The CDR3 has 15 residues. CDR3 loop: CASSKRTGGEETQYF. CDR3 nucleotide sequence: TGCGCCAGCAGCAAAAGGACAGGAGGAGAGGAGACCCAGTACTTC.